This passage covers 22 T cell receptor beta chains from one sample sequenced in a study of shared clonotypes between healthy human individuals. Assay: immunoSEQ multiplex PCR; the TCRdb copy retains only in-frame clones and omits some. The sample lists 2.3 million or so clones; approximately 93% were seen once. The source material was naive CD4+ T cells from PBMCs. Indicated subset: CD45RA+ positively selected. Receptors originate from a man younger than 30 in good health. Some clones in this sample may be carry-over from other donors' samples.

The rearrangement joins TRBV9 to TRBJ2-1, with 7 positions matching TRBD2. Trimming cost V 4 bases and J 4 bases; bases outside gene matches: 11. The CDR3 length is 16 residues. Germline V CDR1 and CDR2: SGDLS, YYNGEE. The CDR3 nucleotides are TGTGCCAGCAGCCCCCATGGGCGGGAGCGGTACAATGAGCAGTTCTTC. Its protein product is CASSPHGRERYNEQFF.

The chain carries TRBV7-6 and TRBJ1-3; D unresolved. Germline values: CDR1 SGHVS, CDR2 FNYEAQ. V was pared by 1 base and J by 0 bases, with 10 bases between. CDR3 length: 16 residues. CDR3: CASSLVADPSGNTIYF. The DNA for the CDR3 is TGTGCCAGCAGCTTAGTGGCCGATCCCTCTGGAAACACCATATATTTT.

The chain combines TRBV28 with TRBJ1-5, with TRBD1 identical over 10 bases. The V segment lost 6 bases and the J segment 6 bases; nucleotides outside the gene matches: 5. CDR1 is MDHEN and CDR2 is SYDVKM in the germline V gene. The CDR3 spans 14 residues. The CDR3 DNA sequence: TGTGCCAGCAGCCCGGGACAGGGGCGTCAGCCCCAGCATTTT. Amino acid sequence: CASSPGQGRQPQHF. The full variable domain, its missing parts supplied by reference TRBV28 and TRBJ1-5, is DVKVTQSSRYLVKRTGEKVFLECVQDMDHENMFWYRQDPGLGLRLIYFSYDVKMKEKGDIPEGYSVSREKKERFSLILESASTNQTSMYLCASSPGQGRQPQHFGDGTRLSIL.

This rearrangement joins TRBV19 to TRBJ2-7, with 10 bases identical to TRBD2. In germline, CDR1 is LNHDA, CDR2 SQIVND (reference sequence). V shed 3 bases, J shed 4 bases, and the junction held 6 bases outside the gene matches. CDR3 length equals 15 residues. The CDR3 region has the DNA TGTGCCAGTAGTATCACTAGCGGGGAGTGGTACGAGCAGTACTTC. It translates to CASSITSGEWYEQYF.

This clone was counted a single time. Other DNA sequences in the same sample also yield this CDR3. CDR3 in amino acids: CASSYAGSSYNEQFF. The CDR3 nucleotides read TGTGCCAGCAGTTATGCGGGGAGCTCCTACAATGAGCAGTTCTTC. The chain links TRBV6-5 to TRBJ2-1; D is possibly TRBD2 (6 bases). V gave up 3 bases and J gave up 0 bases, with 9 bases separating them. Germline-derived CDR1 and CDR2 are MNHEY and SVGAGI. This CDR3 is 15 amino acids long.

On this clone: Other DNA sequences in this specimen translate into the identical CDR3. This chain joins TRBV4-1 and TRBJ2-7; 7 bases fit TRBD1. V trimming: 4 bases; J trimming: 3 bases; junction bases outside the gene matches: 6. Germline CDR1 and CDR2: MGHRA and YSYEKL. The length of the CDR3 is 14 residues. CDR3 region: CASSLRDRDYEQYF. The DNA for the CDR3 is TGCGCCAGCAGCCTCCGTGACAGGGACTACGAGCAGTACTTC.

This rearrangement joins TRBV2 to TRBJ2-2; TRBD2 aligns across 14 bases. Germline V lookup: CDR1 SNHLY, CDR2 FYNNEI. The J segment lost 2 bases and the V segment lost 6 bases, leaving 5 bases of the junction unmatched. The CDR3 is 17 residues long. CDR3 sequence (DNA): TGTGCCAGCAGGGGGGGACTAGCGGGAGTTAACACCGGGGAGCTGTTTTTT. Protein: CASRGGLAGVNTGELFF.

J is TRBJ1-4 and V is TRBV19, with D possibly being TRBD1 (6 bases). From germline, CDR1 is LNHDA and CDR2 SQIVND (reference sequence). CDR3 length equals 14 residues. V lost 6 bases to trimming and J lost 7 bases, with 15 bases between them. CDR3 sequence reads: CASRLSGGREKLFF. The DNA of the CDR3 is TGTGCCAGTAGACTCAGTGGGGGGCGTGAAAAACTGTTTTTT.

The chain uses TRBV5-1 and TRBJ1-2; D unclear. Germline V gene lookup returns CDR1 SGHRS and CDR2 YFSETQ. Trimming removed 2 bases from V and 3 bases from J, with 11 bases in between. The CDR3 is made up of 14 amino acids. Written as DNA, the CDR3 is TGCGCCAGCAGCTTAAAGGACGGGGACTATGGCTACACCTTC. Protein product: CASSLKDGDYGYTF.

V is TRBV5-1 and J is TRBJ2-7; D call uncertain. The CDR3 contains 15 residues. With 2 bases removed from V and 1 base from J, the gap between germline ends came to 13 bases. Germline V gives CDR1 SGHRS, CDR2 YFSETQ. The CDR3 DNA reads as TGCGCCAGCAGCTTCTTTCCGGCGGAGTCCTACGAGCAGTACTTC. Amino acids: CASSFFPAESYEQYF. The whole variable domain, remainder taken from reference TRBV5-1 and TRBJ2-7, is KAGVTQTPRYLIKTRGQQVTLSCSPISGHRSVSWYQQTPGQGLQFLFEYFSETQRNKGNFPGRFSGRQFSNSRSEMNVSTLELGDSALYLCASSFFPAESYEQYFGPGTRLTVT.

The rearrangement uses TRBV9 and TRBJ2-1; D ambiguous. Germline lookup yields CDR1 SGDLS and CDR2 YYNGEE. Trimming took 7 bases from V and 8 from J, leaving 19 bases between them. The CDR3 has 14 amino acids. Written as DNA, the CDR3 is TGTGCCAGCGCTCAACGGGTGACTGGGGATGAGCAGTTCTTC. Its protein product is CASAQRVTGDEQFF.

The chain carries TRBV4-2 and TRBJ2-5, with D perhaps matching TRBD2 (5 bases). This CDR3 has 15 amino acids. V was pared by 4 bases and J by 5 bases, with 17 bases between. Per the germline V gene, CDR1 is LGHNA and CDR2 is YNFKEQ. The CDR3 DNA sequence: TGTGCCAGCAGCCGGACGGACTCTGCCCAGGAGACCCAGTACTTC. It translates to CASSRTDSAQETQYF.

The CDR3 spells CAWLGLAGIGETQYF. CDR3 DNA: TGTGCCTGGTTAGGACTAGCGGGAATCGGGGAGACCCAGTACTTC. The chain employs TRBV30 and TRBJ2-5, with TRBD2 identical over 12 bases. The CDR3 contains 15 residues. V was pared by 5 bases and J by 5 bases, with 9 bases of the junction left unmatched. CDR1 is GTSNPN and CDR2 is SVGIG in the germline V gene (reference sequence).

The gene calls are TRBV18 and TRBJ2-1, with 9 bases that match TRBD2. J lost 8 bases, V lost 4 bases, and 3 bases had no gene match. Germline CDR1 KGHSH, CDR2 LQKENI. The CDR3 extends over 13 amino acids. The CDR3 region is CASSLLAGDEQFF. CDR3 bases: TGTGCCAGCTCACTATTAGCGGGGGATGAGCAGTTCTTC.

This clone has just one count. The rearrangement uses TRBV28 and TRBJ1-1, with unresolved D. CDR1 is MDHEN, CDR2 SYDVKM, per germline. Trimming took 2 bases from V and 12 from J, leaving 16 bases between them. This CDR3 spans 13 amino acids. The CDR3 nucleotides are TGTGCCAGCAGTTTAAGGGTCGGGTTGTGGCCTTTCTTT. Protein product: CASSLRVGLWPFF.

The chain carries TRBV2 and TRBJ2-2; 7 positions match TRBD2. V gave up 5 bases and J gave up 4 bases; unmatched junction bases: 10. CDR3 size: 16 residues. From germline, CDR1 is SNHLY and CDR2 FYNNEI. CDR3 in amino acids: CASSQIGTISTGELFF. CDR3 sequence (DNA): TGTGCCAGCAGTCAGATAGGGACTATCTCCACCGGGGAGCTGTTTTTT.

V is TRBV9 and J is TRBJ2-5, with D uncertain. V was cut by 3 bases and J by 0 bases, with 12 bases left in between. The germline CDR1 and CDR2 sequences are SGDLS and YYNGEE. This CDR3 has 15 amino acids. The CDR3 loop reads CASSEAAVYQETQYF. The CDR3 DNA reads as TGTGCCAGCAGCGAGGCGGCGGTGTACCAAGAGACCCAGTACTTC.

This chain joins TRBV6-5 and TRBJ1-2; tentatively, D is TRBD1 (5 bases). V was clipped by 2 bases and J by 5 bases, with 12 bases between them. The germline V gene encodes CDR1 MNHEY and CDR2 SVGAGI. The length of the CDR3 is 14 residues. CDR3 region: CASSYARDGYGYTF. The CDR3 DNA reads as TGTGCCAGCAGTTACGCCAGGGACGGGTATGGCTACACCTTC.

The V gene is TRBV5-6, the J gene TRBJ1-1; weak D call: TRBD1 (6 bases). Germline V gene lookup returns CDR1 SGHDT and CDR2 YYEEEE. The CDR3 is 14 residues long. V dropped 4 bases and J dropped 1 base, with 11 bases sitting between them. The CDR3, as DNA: TGTGCCAGCAGCCTACAGGGTTCGAACACTGAAGCTTTCTTT. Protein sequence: CASSLQGSNTEAFF.

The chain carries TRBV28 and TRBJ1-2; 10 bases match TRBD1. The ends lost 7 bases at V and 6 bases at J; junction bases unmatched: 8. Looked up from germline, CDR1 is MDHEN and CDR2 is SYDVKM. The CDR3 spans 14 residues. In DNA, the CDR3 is TGTGCCAGCACCTTACCGGGACAGGGGAATGGCTACACCTTC. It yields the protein CASTLPGQGNGYTF.

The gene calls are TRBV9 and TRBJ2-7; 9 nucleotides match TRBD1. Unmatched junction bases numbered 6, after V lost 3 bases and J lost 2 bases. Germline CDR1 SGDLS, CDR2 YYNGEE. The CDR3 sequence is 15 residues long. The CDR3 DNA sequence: TGTGCCAGCAGCGGCGGGGACAGGGTCCCCTACGAGCAGTACTTC. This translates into CASSGGDRVPYEQYF.

This CDR3 reads CASSQDQRQDSNQPQHF. CDR3 in DNA: TGTGCCAGCAGCCAAGATCAGAGACAGGATAGCAATCAGCCCCAGCATTTT. The V gene is TRBV4-2, the J gene TRBJ1-5; a possible D gene is TRBD1 (6 bases). V lost 0 bases and J lost 0, with 12 bases in between. This CDR3 has 17 amino acids. Germline V gene sequence: CDR1 LGHNA, CDR2 YNFKEQ.